This T cell receptor beta chain was captured in a study of patients and donors after allogeneic stem cell transplantation (dated by TCRdb to 2020 to 2021). This clonotype has only a few counts. No cognate antigen has been identified for it. No qualities accompany the bases; no much larger clone lies one base away. The library was obtained by RT-PCR. The instrument was a NextSeq 550. Starting from the raw public reads, TCRdb applied fastp trimming at Q25, assembled clones with MiXCR and retained in-frame beta chains. Rows with one shared CDR3 protein collapse into an entry with the most common genes and DNA. For this sample there are about a million distinct CDR3 sequences; roughly 18% appear just once. The biggest ten clones account for roughly 6% of the sample. Taken from cysteine to phenylalanine, the CDR3 has 15 residues. The sequence is cut down to CDR3 DNA, 45 bases in frame from base 1. V was cut back by 4 bases and J by 1 base, leaving a gap of 11 bases between them. In the germline V gene (reference sequence), CDR1 corresponds to MNHEY and CDR2 to SMNVEV.

The TCR sequence derives from a human donor who was either an allogeneic HSCT recipient or a stem cell or donor lymphocyte infusion donor (not recorded which). It is not recorded whose cells these are; they may come from a transplant donor. Sequencing was done on a sample of blood, either unsorted or a sorted T cell fraction (not recorded which). Here the chain combines TRBV27 and TRBJ2-1, with no confident D gene call. The CDR3 reads CASSSWIRSYNEQFF. The nucleotides are TGTGCCAGCAGTTCCTGGATCCGTTCCTACAATGAGCAGTTCTTC.